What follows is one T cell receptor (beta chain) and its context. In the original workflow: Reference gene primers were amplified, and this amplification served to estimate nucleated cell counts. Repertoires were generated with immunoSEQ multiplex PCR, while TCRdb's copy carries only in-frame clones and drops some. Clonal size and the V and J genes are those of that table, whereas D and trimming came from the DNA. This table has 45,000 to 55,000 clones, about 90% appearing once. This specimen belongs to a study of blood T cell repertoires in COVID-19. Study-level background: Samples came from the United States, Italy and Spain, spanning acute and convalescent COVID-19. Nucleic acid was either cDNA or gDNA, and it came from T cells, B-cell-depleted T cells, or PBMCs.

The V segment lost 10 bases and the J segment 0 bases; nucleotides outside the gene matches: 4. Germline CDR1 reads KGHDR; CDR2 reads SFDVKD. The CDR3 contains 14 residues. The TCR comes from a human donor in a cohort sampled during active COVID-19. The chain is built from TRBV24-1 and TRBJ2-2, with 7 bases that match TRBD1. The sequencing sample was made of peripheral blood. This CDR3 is CATAGTANTGELFF. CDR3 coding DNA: TGTGCCACTGCCGGGACAGCGAACACCGGGGAGCTGTTTTTT.